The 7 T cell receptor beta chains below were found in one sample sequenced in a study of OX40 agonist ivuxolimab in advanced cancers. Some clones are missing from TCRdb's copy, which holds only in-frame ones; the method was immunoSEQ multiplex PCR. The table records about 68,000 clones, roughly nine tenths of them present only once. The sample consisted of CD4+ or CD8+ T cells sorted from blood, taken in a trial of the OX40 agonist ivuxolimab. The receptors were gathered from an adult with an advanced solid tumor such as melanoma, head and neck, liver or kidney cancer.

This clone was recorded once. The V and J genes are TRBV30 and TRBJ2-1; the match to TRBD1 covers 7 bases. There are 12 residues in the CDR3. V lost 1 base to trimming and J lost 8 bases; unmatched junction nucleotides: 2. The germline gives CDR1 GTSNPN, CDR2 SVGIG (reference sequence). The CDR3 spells CAWSGGGDEQFF. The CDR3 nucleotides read TGTGCCTGGAGTGGAGGGGGCGATGAGCAGTTCTTC.

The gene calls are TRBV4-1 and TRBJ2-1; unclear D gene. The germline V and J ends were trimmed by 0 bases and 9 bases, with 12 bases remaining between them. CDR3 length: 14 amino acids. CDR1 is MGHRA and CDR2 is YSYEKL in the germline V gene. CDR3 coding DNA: TGCGCCAGCAGCCAAGATGAGATCCCCCGTGAGCAGTTCTTC. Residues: CASSQDEIPREQFF.

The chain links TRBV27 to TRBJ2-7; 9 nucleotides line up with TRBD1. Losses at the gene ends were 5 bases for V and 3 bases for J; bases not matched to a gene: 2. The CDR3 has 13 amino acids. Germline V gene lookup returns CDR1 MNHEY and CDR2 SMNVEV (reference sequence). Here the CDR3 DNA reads TGTGCCAGCAGTAGGGACAGGGTCTACGAGCAGTACTTC. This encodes CASSRDRVYEQYF.

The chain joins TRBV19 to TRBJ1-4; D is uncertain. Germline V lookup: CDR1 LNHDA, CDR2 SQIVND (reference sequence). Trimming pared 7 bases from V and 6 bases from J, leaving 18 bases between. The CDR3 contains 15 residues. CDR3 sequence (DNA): TGTGCCAGTACCCCCGGAGCAACCCATTATGAAAAACTGTTTTTT. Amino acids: CASTPGATHYEKLFF.

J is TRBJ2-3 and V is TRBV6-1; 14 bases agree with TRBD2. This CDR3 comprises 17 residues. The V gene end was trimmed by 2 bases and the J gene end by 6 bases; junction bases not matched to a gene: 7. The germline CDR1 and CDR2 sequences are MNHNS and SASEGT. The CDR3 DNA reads TGTGCCAGCAGTGAACAGACTAGCGGGAGGGTGGGGGATACGCAGTATTTT. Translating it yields CASSEQTSGRVGDTQYF.

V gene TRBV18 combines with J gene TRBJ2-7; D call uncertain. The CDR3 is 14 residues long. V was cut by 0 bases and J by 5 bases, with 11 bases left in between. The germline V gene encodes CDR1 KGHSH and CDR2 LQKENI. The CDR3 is CASSPPIRLDEQYF. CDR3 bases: TGTGCCAGCTCACCACCGATCCGACTGGACGAGCAGTACTTC.

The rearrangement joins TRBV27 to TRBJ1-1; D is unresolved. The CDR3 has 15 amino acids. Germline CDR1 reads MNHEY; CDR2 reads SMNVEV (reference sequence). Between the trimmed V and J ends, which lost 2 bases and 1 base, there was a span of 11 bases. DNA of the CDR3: TGTGCCAGCAGTTTACTTCCGGACGGGAACACTGAAGCTTTCTTT. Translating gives CASSLLPDGNTEAFF.